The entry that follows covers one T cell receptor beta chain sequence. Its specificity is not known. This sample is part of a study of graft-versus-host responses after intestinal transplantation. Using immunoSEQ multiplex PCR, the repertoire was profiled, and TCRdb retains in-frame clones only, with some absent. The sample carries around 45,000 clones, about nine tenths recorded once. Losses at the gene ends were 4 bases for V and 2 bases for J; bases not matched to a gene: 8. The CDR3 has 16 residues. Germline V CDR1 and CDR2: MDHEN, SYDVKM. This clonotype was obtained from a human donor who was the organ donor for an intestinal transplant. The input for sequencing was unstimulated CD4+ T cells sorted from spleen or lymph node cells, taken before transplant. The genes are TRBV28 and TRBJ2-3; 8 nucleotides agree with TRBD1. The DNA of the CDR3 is TGTGCCAGCAGTTCGCAGGGGGCGAGGCCCACAGATACGCAGTATTTT. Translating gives CASSSQGARPTDTQYF.